These 14 T cell receptor beta chains originate from one sample sequenced in a study of blood T cell repertoires in COVID-19. Measured with immunoSEQ multiplex PCR; TCRdb has only the in-frame clones, and not every one. The data show 110,000 to 150,000 clones, with under 85% seen just once and over 5% held by the top ten. Specimen: peripheral blood. These receptors were collected from a human donor in a cohort sampled during active COVID-19.

The chain employs TRBV5-4 and TRBJ2-5; tentative D call: TRBD2 (5 bases). The V end lost 2 bases, the J end lost 2 bases, and 13 bases lay between the germline ends. CDR1 and CDR2 from the germline V gene are SGHNT and YYREEE (reference sequence). There are 15 residues in the CDR3. The CDR3 is CASSFAGAVQETQYF. The CDR3 DNA reads as TGTGCCAGCAGCTTTGCGGGCGCTGTACAAGAGACCCAGTACTTC.

The CDR3 coding sequence is TGTGCCAGCAGCTTAGCAATTAGGGGGCCCTACTCCTACGAGCAGTACTTC. Residues: CASSLAIRGPYSYEQYF. The chain couples TRBV7-2 to TRBJ2-7; 7 bases align to TRBD1. Trimming took 0 bases from V and 0 from J; bases not matched to a gene: 8. This CDR3 has 17 amino acids. CDR1 and CDR2 from the germline V gene are SGHTA and FQGNSA.

The V and J genes are TRBV19 and TRBJ2-2, with 9 positions matching TRBD1. The germline CDR1 and CDR2 sequences are LNHDA and SQIVND (reference sequence). The CDR3 loop spans 15 amino acids. J lost 0 bases, V lost 5 bases, and 1 base had no gene match. The CDR3 DNA sequence: TGTGCCAGTAGTCGGGACAGGGCGAACACCGGGGAGCTGTTTTTT. Residues: CASSRDRANTGELFF.

This clone was seen only a few times. V is TRBV28 and J is TRBJ2-2; 7 nucleotides agree with TRBD1. V lost 5 bases to trimming and J lost 6 bases; unmatched junction nucleotides: 18. The CDR3 is 18 amino acids. CDR1 and CDR2 from the germline V gene are MDHEN and SYDVKM. The CDR3 loop is CASSPRQGAFGTAGELFF. The CDR3 DNA sequence: TGTGCCAGCAGTCCGCGACAGGGAGCTTTTGGAACGGCCGGGGAGCTGTTTTTT.

J is TRBJ1-1 and V is TRBV5-4; possible D gene TRBD1, 5 bases. The V gene lost 0 bases and the J gene lost 1 base, with 19 bases spanning the gap. The germline V gene has CDR1 SGHNT and CDR2 YYREEE (reference sequence). There are 18 residues in the CDR3. The CDR3 nucleotides are TGTGCCAGCAGCTTGGTGCGGGGGAAAATAGGCGGGAACACTGAAGCTTTCTTT. Translated, it gives CASSLVRGKIGGNTEAFF.

The V call is TRBV6-6, the J call TRBJ2-1, with TRBD1 as a possible D gene (6 bases). This CDR3 is built from 12 residues. Germline assignment: CDR1 MNHNY and CDR2 SVGAGI (reference sequence). The ends were cut back, 9 bases at V and 6 bases at J, with 12 bases in the middle. CDR3 loop: CASTQGFNEQFF. In nucleotides, the CDR3 is TGTGCCAGTACACAGGGTTTCAATGAGCAGTTCTTC.

This clone has only one observation. The chain has TRBV12-3 or TRBV12-4 and TRBJ1-1; D might be TRBD1 (5 bases). The CDR3 length is 13 residues. V shed 7 bases and J shed 5 bases, with 14 bases lying between them. The CDR3 nucleotides read TGTGCCAGCACCTCAACGAGACAGACTGAAGCTTTCTTT. This gives the protein CASTSTRQTEAFF.

This clone turned up a few times. Other DNA variants within this sample encode the same CDR3. The V call is TRBV5-1, the J call TRBJ2-2; perhaps TRBD1 as D (6 bases). The CDR3 is 15 residues long. Trimming pared 4 bases from V and 2 bases from J, leaving 12 bases between. Germline V gene data show CDR1 as SGHRS and CDR2 as YFSETQ. The CDR3: CASSLGQTNTGELFF. The CDR3 DNA sequence: TGCGCCAGCAGCCTCGGACAGACCAACACCGGGGAGCTGTTTTTT. The entire variable domain, with the rest obtained from reference TRBV5-1 and TRBJ2-2, is as follows: KAGVTQTPRYLIKTRGQQVTLSCSPISGHRSVSWYQQTPGQGLQFLFEYFSETQRNKGNFPGRFSGRQFSNSRSEMNVSTLELGDSALYLCASSLGQTNTGELFFGEGSRLTVL.

This rearrangement joins TRBV4-2 to TRBJ1-2, with D perhaps TRBD1 (6 bases). Trimming left V 3 bases short and J 0 bases short, with 14 bases between. The CDR3 totals 16 residues. The V gene's germline CDR1 is LGHNA and CDR2 YNFKEQ. DNA for the CDR3: TGTGCCAGCAGCCACGAACAGGGCTCCGCTAACTATGGCTACACCTTC. Translation gives CASSHEQGSANYGYTF.

The V call is TRBV6-2 or TRBV6-3, the J call TRBJ2-1, with 10 bases that match TRBD2. The CDR3 consists of 15 residues. Germline CDR1 MNHEY, CDR2 SVGEGT. V lost 5 bases to trimming and J lost 3 bases; unmatched junction nucleotides: 4. In DNA form, the CDR3 reads TGTGCCAGCAGTAGGGAGCGGGGGGGCTACAATGAGCAGTTCTTC. It translates to CASSRERGGYNEQFF.

CDR3 amino acids: CASSLETGGSYEQYF. The CDR3 nucleotides are TGTGCCAGCAGCTTAGAGACAGGGGGCTCCTACGAGCAGTACTTC. The J gene is TRBJ2-7, the V gene TRBV7-8; 9 nucleotides align to TRBD1. This CDR3 is built from 15 residues. CDR1 and CDR2 (germline): SGHVS, FQNEAQ. J gave up 0 bases and V 1 base, and 1 base lay outside the gene matches. Full variable domain (rest looked up from reference TRBV7-8 and TRBJ2-7): GAGVSQSPRYKVAKRGQDVALRCDPISGHVSLFWYQQALGQGPEFLTYFQNEAQLDKSGLPSDRFFAERPEGSVSTLKIQRTQQEDSAVYLCASSLETGGSYEQYFGPGTRLTVT.

In this sample, this clone turned up a few times. This chain links TRBV28 with TRBJ1-5; possible D gene TRBD1, 6 bases. The V end lost 3 bases, the J end lost 4 bases, and 10 bases lay between the germline ends. In germline, CDR1 is MDHEN, CDR2 SYDVKM. CDR3 length: 14 amino acids. CDR3 sequence (DNA): TGTGCCAGCAGTTTCCCAGGGGAAAATCAGCCCCAGCATTTT. This codes for CASSFPGENQPQHF.

This chain connects TRBV6-5 to TRBJ2-5; TRBD1 agrees at 8 bases. The germline V gene encodes CDR1 MNHEY and CDR2 SVGAGI. The CDR3 runs to 13 residues. With 6 bases clipped from V and 5 bases from J, the junction kept 5 bases outside the gene matches. The CDR3 is CASSLTGDETQYF. CDR3 in DNA: TGTGCCAGCAGCCTGACAGGGGACGAGACCCAGTACTTC.

The rearrangement joins TRBV19 to TRBJ2-7; TRBD1 matches 8 bases. V lost 6 bases, J lost 6 bases, and 4 bases stayed unmatched. Looked up from germline, CDR1 is LNHDA and CDR2 is SQIVND (reference sequence). The CDR3 is made up of 12 amino acids. CDR3 nucleotides: TGTGCCAGTAGCAGGGGGCTTGGCGAGCAGTACTTC. Translation gives CASSRGLGEQYF.